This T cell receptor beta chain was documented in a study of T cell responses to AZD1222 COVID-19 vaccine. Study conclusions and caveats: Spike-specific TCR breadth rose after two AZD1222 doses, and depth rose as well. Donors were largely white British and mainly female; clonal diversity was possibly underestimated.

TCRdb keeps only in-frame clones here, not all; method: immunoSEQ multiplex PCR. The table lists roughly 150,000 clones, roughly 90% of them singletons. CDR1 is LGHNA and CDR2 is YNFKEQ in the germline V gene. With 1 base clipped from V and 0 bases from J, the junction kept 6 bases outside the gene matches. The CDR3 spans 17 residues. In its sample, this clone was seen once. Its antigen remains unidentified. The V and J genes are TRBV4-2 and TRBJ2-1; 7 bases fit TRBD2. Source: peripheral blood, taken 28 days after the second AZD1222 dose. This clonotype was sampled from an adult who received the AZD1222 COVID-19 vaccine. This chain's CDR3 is CASSQVSAGSSYNEQFF. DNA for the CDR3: TGTGCCAGCAGCCAAGTATCAGCGGGGAGCTCCTACAATGAGCAGTTCTTC.